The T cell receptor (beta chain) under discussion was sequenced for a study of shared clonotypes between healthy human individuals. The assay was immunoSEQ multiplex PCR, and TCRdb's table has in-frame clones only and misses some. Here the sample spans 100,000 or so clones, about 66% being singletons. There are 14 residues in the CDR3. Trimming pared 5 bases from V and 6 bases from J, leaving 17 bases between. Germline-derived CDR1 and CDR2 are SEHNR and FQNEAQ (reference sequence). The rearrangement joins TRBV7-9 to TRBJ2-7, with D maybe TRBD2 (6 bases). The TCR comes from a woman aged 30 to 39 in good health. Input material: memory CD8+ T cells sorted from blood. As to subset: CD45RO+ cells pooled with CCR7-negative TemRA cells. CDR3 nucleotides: TGTGCCAGCAGCCCACGGGGGACGGGGTTCGAGCAGTACTTC. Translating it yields CASSPRGTGFEQYF. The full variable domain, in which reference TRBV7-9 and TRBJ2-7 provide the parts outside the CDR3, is DTGVSQNPRHKITKRGQNVTFRCDPISEHNRLYWYRQTLGQGPEFLTYFQNEAQLEKSRLLSDRFSAERPKGSFSTLEIQRTEQGDSAMYLCASSPRGTGFEQYFGPGTRLTVT.